One sample yielded the 26 T cell receptor beta chains listed below, sequenced in a study of blood T cells in healthy people across ages. Next came a second PCR, run for roughly 6 to 11 cycles, which used a sample-barcoded 5' primer along with a J-beta primer mix. TCRdb recomputed calls from the 5' RACE reads with MiXCR, one row per CDR3 protein. This repertoire shows some 1.8 million distinct CDR3 sequences, 30% to 40% found once; its top ten account for around 23%. The sequenced sample consisted of blood. The source is a human donor in good health.

The chain combines TRBV15 with TRBJ2-5; D tentatively fits TRBD1 or TRBD2 (6 bases each). With 1 base removed from V and 2 bases from J, the gap between germline ends came to 17 bases. CDR3 size: 17 residues. CDR1 is LNHNV and CDR2 is YYDKDF in the germline V gene (reference sequence). The CDR3: CATSRAARGPNQETQYF. In DNA form, the CDR3 reads TGTGCCACCAGCAGAGCTGCCCGGGGGCCGAATCAAGAGACCCAGTACTTC.

The gene calls are TRBV12-3 or TRBV12-4 and TRBJ1-2; D gene unclear. This CDR3 region has 14 residues. Trimming pared 3 bases from V and 4 bases from J, leaving 12 bases between. Written as DNA, the CDR3 is TGTGCCAGCAGTTTCGGCCAAGCACCCTATGGCTACACCTTC. Translating gives CASSFGQAPYGYTF.

This clonotype was picked up a small number of times. The rearrangement uses TRBV7-2 and TRBJ1-2; D is unclear. The germline V gene encodes CDR1 SGHTA and CDR2 FQGNSA. Trimming took 3 bases from V and 1 from J, leaving 15 bases between them. This CDR3 is 16 amino acids long. The CDR3 region is CASSFGIATLNYGYTF. DNA of the CDR3: TGTGCCAGCAGCTTTGGTATTGCAACTCTTAACTATGGCTACACCTTC.

This clonotype has a handful of counts. This chain uses TRBV12-3 or TRBV12-4 with TRBJ1-5; the D is unclear. The V gene lost 0 bases and the J gene lost 6 bases, with 15 bases spanning the gap. The CDR3 extends over 16 amino acids. The CDR3 DNA is TGTGCCAGCAGTTTAGCTGGGGTGGGCAGGAGTCAGCCCCAGCATTTT. Translating it yields CASSLAGVGRSQPQHF.

As concerns this clonotype: At one of its ends the junction is not consistent with the germline gene, which may arise from a read error. The chain links TRBV19 to TRBJ1-1; possibly TRBD1 for D (5 bases). Germline lookup yields CDR1 LNHDA and CDR2 SQIVND (reference sequence). There are 16 residues in the CDR3. As DNA, the CDR3 is TGTGCCAGTAGTAAGGGACCGGGGGGGATGAAGACTGAAGCTTTCTTT. Its protein is CASSKGPGGMKTEAFF.

This clonotype has just a few counts. The CDR3 loop is CATGQGRKTQYF. CDR3 bases: TGTGCCACCGGACAGGGGAGAAAGACCCAGTACTTC. The V gene is TRBV7-9, the J gene TRBJ2-5; 9 nucleotides align to TRBD1. Trimming at V came to 10 bases and at J to 6 bases, leaving 6 bases not matched to a gene. CDR3 length: 12 amino acids. Per the germline V gene, CDR1 is SEHNR and CDR2 is FQNEAQ (reference sequence). Based on the CDR3 plus reference TRBV7-9 and TRBJ2-5, the full variable domain is DTGVSQNPRHKITKRGQNVTFRCDPISEHNRLYWYRQTLGQGPEFLTYFQNEAQLEKSRLLSDRFSAERPKGSFSTLEIQRTEQGDSAMYLCATGQGRKTQYFGPGTRLLVL.

This clonotype was seen a handful of times. V usage is TRBV15 and J usage is TRBJ2-7, with TRBD2 as a possible D gene (5 bases). The DNA end is a closer match to TRBJ2-5, so the J assignment may be wrong. Germline assignment: CDR1 LNHNV and CDR2 YYDKDF (reference sequence). The CDR3 totals 13 residues. The CDR3 loop is CATSSSPGETQYF. The CDR3, as DNA: TGTGCCACCAGCAGTTCCCCGGGGGAGACCCAGTACTTC.

This clonotype has just a few counts. This chain links TRBV27 with TRBJ2-5; D gene uncertain. V lost 3 bases and J 5 bases, leaving 10 bases between the germline ends. Germline V CDR1 and CDR2: MNHEY, SMNVEV (reference sequence). The CDR3 covers 13 residues. CDR3 loop: CASSFRSGETQYF. The DNA for the CDR3 is TGTGCCAGCAGTTTCAGGTCCGGGGAGACCCAGTACTTC.

The rearrangement joins TRBV11-2 to TRBJ2-4; D gene uncertain. The DNA end is more similar to TRBJ2-7, so the J call may be wrong. From germline, CDR1 is SGHAT and CDR2 FQNNGV. The CDR3 loop spans 12 amino acids. DNA for the CDR3: TGTGCCAGCAGCTTATTGTTCTCCGAGCAGTACTTC. The encoded protein is CASSLLFSEQYF.

J is TRBJ2-5 and V is TRBV11-1, with 8 nucleotides matching TRBD1. The DNA matches TRBJ2-1 better at its end, which makes the J call doubtful. This CDR3 spans 14 amino acids. CDR1 and CDR2 from the germline V gene are SGHAT and FQDESV (reference sequence). The CDR3 DNA follows: TGTGCCAGCAGCAAAGGGACAGGCCAAGAGACCCAGTTCTTC. It specifies CASSKGTGQETQFF.

This clonotype showed up just a few times. The chain is built from TRBV4-1 and TRBJ1-4; no firm D call. Per germline, CDR1 MGHRA and CDR2 YSYEKL. The CDR3 length is 16 residues. Trimming removed 1 base at V and 5 bases at J, with 14 bases between. Here the CDR3 reads CASSQVGGYENEKLFF. CDR3 nucleotide sequence: TGCGCCAGCAGCCAAGTGGGAGGGTATGAAAATGAAAAACTGTTTTTT.

V and J are TRBV15 and TRBJ1-1, with 10 bases that match TRBD1. V was pared by 1 base and J by 5 bases, with 4 bases of the junction left unmatched. Germline CDR1 is LNHNV and CDR2 is YYDKDF (reference sequence). There are 15 residues in the CDR3. CDR3 protein: CATSRVGTGETEAFF. The CDR3 DNA sequence: TGTGCCACCAGCAGAGTGGGGACAGGGGAGACTGAAGCTTTCTTT.

This clonotype was counted between two and nine times. V is TRBV7-2 and J is TRBJ2-1, with TRBD2 matching 10 bases. The V and J ends lost 1 base and 9 bases, in that order; junction bases with no gene match: 3. Germline lookup yields CDR1 SGHTA and CDR2 FQGNSA. The CDR3 is 14 amino acids. This chain's CDR3 is CASSLVSSGGEQFF. In nucleotides, the CDR3 is TGTGCCAGCAGCTTAGTCTCTAGCGGGGGTGAGCAGTTCTTC.

This clonotype was seen only once. The chain carries TRBV4-3 and TRBJ2-1, with 7 bases aligning to TRBD2. The V gene end was trimmed by 1 base and the J gene end by 13 bases; junction bases not matched to a gene: 10. In germline, CDR1 is LGHNA, CDR2 YSLEER. The CDR3 extends over 14 amino acids. The CDR3 nucleotides are TGCGCCAGCAGCCAAGTAGCGGGCGAGGACCCACAGTTCTTC. Protein sequence: CASSQVAGEDPQFF.

This clonotype has more than one count but fewer than ten. V is TRBV10-3 and J is TRBJ2-5; D perhaps matches TRBD2 (7 bases). The CDR3 has 15 residues. The V end lost 4 bases, the J end lost 6 bases, and 18 bases lay between the germline ends. CDR1 and CDR2 from the germline V gene are ENHRY and SYGVKD. The CDR3 sequence: CAISGSRGGPQTQYF. Here the CDR3 DNA reads TGTGCCATCAGTGGGTCTAGGGGGGGACCCCAGACCCAGTACTTC.

The chain joins TRBV7-8 to TRBJ2-5; 7 positions match TRBD1. The CDR3 has 14 amino acids. From germline, CDR1 is SGHVS and CDR2 FQNEAQ. V shed 6 bases and J 3 bases; nucleotides not matched to a gene: 7. The DNA for the CDR3 is TGTGCCAGCAGACCCCGGGACAGCAAAGAGACCCAGTACTTC. As protein: CASRPRDSKETQYF.

This clonotype came up many times. The chain combines TRBV5-5 with TRBJ2-5, with TRBD1 matching 7 bases. The junction had 4 bases not matched to a gene; V was cut back by 0 bases and J by 5 bases. Germline V lookup: CDR1 SGHKS, CDR2 YYEKEE (reference sequence). This CDR3 spans 14 amino acids. The chain's CDR3 is CASSLDRGWETQYF. CDR3 nucleotides: TGTGCCAGCAGCTTGGACAGGGGTTGGGAGACCCAGTACTTC.

J is TRBJ2-1 and V is TRBV5-1; 7 bases are a match to TRBD1. Losses at the gene ends were 0 bases for V and 0 bases for J; bases not matched to a gene: 3. The germline CDR1 and CDR2 sequences are SGHRS and YFSETQ. CDR3 length: 16 amino acids. The DNA of the CDR3 is TGCGCCAGCAGCTTGGGTACAGGGGTCTCCTACAATGAGCAGTTCTTC. It codes for CASSLGTGVSYNEQFF. Drawing the rest from reference TRBV5-1 and TRBJ2-1, the complete variable domain is KAGVTQTPRYLIKTRGQQVTLSCSPISGHRSVSWYQQTPGQGLQFLFEYFSETQRNKGNFPGRFSGRQFSNSRSEMNVSTLELGDSALYLCASSLGTGVSYNEQFFGPGTRLTVL.

As concerns this clonotype: At one end, the junction sequence differs from germline, possibly due to a read error. This chain uses TRBV13 with TRBJ2-7; D is perhaps TRBD1 or TRBD2 (6 bases each). This CDR3 is built from 16 residues. Germline CDR1 PRHDT, CDR2 FYEKMQ (reference sequence). The CDR3, as DNA: TGTACCAGCAGCTCGGGGGCGGAGGGGACGTTCTACGAGCAGTACTTC. Translation: CTSSSGAEGTFYEQYF.

The chain employs TRBV6-2 or TRBV6-3 and TRBJ2-7; D uncertain. The CDR3 runs 14 residues. The ends were cut back, 2 bases at V and 2 bases at J, with 10 bases in the middle. Germline CDR1 and CDR2: MNHEY and SVGEGT. CDR3 sequence: CASSYPGAAYEQYF. The DNA for the CDR3 is TGTGCCAGCAGTTACCCTGGCGCGGCCTACGAGCAGTACTTC.

CDR3 amino acids: CASSLDKGPIYEQYF. For the CDR3, the DNA is TGTGCCAGCAGCTTGGATAAGGGACCGATCTACGAGCAGTACTTC. The rearrangement uses TRBV5-5 and TRBJ2-7; D is tentatively TRBD1 or TRBD2 (5 bases each). The V gene lost 0 bases and the J gene lost 3 bases, with 13 bases spanning the gap. Per germline, CDR1 SGHKS and CDR2 YYEKEE (reference sequence). The CDR3 runs to 15 residues.

The chain employs TRBV24-1 and TRBJ1-2, with 9 bases lining up with TRBD1. With 3 bases clipped from V and 6 bases from J, the junction kept 4 bases outside the gene matches. The CDR3 totals 14 residues. Looked up from germline, CDR1 is KGHDR and CDR2 is SFDVKD. CDR3 nucleotide sequence: TGTGCCACCAGTGATAGGGACAGGGCAGATGGCTACACCTTC. It yields the protein CATSDRDRADGYTF.

This chain uses TRBV29-1 with TRBJ1-2; 10 positions match TRBD1. In germline, CDR1 is SQVTM, CDR2 ANQGSEA. This CDR3 region has 15 residues. V was clipped by 4 bases and J by 0 bases; unmatched bases: 5. CDR3 residues: CSVAGGQGANYGYTF. CDR3 nucleotide sequence: TGCAGCGTTGCCGGCGGACAGGGGGCTAACTATGGCTACACCTTC.

J is TRBJ1-5 and V is TRBV6-2 or TRBV6-3, with D hard to call. V lost 7 bases, J lost 3 bases, and 10 bases lay in between. The CDR3 is made up of 13 amino acids. Germline values: CDR1 MNHEY, CDR2 SVGEGT. DNA for the CDR3: TGTGCCAGCAACCGGGTTCCCAATCAGCCCCAGCATTTT. This codes for CASNRVPNQPQHF.

The chain recombines TRBV29-1 with TRBJ2-1; D possibly corresponds to TRBD1 (5 bases). This CDR3 has 15 residues. The germline CDR1 and CDR2 sequences are SQVTM and ANQGSEA. Trimming shortened V by 3 bases and J by 5 bases, and 17 bases separated the two germline ends. The CDR3 sequence is CSVDTMLTVNNEQFF. The CDR3 DNA sequence: TGCAGCGTTGACACGATGCTGACAGTGAACAATGAGCAGTTCTTC.

This clonotype was seen only once. This chain uses TRBV7-2 with TRBJ1-1; D is undetermined. The length of the CDR3 is 19 residues. Germline CDR1 reads SGHTA; CDR2 reads FQGNSA. Trimming cost V 8 bases and J 5 bases, with 33 bases left between them. The CDR3 region has the DNA TGTGCCAGCCCCACCAATCCGGGGAACTACCTGAAAAGGAATACTGAAGCTTTCTTT. This codes for CASPTNPGNYLKRNTEAFF. The whole variable domain, remainder taken from reference TRBV7-2 and TRBJ1-1, is GAGVSQSPSNKVTEKGKDVELRCDPISGHTALYWYRQSLGQGLEFLIYFQGNSAPDKSGLPSDRFSAERTGGSVSTLTIQRTQQEDSAVYLCASPTNPGNYLKRNTEAFFGQGTRLTVV.